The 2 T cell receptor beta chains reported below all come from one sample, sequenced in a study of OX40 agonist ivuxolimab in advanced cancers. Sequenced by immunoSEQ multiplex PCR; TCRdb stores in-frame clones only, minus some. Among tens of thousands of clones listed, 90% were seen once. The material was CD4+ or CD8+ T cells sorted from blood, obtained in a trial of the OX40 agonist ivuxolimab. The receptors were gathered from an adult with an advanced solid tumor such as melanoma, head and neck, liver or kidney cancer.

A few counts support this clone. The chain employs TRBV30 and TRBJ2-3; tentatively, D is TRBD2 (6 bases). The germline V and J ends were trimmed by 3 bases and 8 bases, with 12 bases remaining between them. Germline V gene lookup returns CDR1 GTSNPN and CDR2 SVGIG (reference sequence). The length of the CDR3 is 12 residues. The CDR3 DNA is TGTGCCTGGAGAGAGCGGCGGGGTACGCAGTATTTT. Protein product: CAWRERRGTQYF. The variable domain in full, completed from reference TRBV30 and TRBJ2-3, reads SQTIHQWPATLVQPVGSPLSLECTVEGTSNPNLYWYRQAAGRGLQLLFYSVGIGQISSEVPQNLSASRPQDRQFILSSKKLLLSDSGFYLCAWRERRGTQYFGPGTRLTVL.

CDR3 in DNA: TGCGCCAGCAGCCCATTACTAGCGGGAGGAGGAGCCATTCAGTACTTC. It translates to CASSPLLAGGGAIQYF. The chain employs TRBV5-1 and TRBJ2-4; 12 bases are shared with TRBD2. V was pared by 4 bases and J by 9 bases, with 11 bases of the junction left unmatched. This CDR3 region has 16 residues. Germline lookup yields CDR1 SGHRS and CDR2 YFSETQ.